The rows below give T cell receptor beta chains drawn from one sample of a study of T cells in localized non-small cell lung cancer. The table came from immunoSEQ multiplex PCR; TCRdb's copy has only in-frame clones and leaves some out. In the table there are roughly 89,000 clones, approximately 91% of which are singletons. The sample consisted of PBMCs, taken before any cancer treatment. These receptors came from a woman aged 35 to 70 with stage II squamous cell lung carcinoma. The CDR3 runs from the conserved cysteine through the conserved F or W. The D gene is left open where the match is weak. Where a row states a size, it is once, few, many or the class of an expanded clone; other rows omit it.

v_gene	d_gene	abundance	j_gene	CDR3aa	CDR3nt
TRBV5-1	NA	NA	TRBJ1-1	CASSGTAGGTEAFF	TGCGCCAGCAGCGGTACAGCGGGAGGCACTGAAGCTTTCTTT
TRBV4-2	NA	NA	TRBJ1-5	CASSPEGGSKAQHF	TGTGCCAGCAGCCCAGAGGGGGGGTCAAAAGCCCAGCATTTT
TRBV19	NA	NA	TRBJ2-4	CASSIVVGQGGNIQYF	TGTGCCAGTAGTATAGTAGTCGGGCAGGGTGGAAACATTCAGTACTTC
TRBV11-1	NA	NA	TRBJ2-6	CASSLLLSGANVLTF	TGTGCCAGCAGCTTACTGCTCTCTGGGGCCAACGTCCTGACTTTC
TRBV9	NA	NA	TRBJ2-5	CASSVGPGQETQYF	TGTGCCAGCAGCGTAGGTCCGGGCCAAGAGACCCAGTACTTC
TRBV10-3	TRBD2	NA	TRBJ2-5	CAIALAEETQYF	TGTGCCATCGCACTAGCGGAAGAGACCCAGTACTTC
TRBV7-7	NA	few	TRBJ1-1	CASSLEREGINTEAFF	TGTGCTAGCAGCTTAGAGCGCGAAGGGATCAACACTGAAGCTTTCTTT
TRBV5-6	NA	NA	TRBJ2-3	CASSLAVTDTQYF	TGTGCCAGCAGCTTGGCGGTCACAGATACGCAGTATTTT
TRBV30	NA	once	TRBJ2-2	CAWTPSGTGELFF	TGTGCCTGGACCCCATCTGGAACCGGGGAGCTGTTTTTT
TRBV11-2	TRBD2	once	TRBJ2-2	CASSFRRAGTSGTGELFF	TGTGCCAGCAGCTTTAGGAGGGCCGGGACTAGCGGCACCGGGGAGCTGTTTTTT
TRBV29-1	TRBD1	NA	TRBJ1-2	CSVATGGVGGYTF	TGCAGCGTCGCGACAGGGGGTGTGGGGGGCTACACCTTC
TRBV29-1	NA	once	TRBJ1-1	CSGANTEAFF	TGCAGCGGGGCGAACACTGAAGCTTTCTTT
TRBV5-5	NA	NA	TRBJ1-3	CASTPNSGNTIYF	TGTGCCAGCACCCCCAACTCTGGAAACACCATATATTTT
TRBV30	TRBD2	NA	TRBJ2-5	CALGASGRVRQETQYF	TGTGCCCTCGGGGCTAGCGGGAGGGTACGCCAAGAGACCCAGTACTTC
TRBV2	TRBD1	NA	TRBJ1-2	CASRTGNLYYGYTF	TGTGCCAGCAGGACAGGGAACCTTTACTATGGCTACACCTTC
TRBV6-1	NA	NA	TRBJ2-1	CASTAGGSYNEQFF	TGTGCCAGCACGGCTGGGGGCTCCTACAATGAGCAGTTCTTC
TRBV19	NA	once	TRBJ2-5	CASSIGDHLGETQYF	TGTGCCAGTAGTATAGGCGACCACCTGGGGGAGACCCAGTACTTC
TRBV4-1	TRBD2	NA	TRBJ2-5	CASSQEAGLKETQYF	TGCGCCAGCAGCCAAGAAGCGGGACTGAAAGAGACCCAGTACTTC
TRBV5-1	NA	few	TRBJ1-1	CASSSTMRGRTEAFF	TGCGCCAGCAGCTCAACAATGAGGGGAAGGACTGAAGCTTTCTTT
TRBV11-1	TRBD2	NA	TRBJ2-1	CASSLLAGGRYNEQFF	TGTGCCAGCAGCTTACTAGCGGGAGGACGATACAATGAGCAGTTCTTC
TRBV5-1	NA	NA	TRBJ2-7	CASSLSASRGSEQYF	TGCGCCAGCAGCTTGTCGGCTAGTAGGGGCTCGGAGCAGTACTTC
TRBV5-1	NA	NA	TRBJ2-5	CASSLSVRGETQYF	TGCGCCAGCAGCCTTTCTGTAAGAGGGGAGACCCAGTACTTC
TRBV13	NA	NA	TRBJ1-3	CASSPSGLYSGNTIYF	TGTGCCAGCAGCCCGTCCGGACTCTACTCTGGAAACACCATATATTTT
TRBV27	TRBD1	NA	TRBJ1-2	CASSKNGQAGAYGYTF	TGTGCCAGCAGCAAAAACGGACAGGCTGGAGCCTATGGCTACACCTTC
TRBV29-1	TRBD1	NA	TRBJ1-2	CSVGQGTRDGYTF	TGCAGCGTTGGACAGGGCACTCGAGATGGCTACACCTTC
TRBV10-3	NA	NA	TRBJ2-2	CAISESETFWGSTGELFF	TGTGCCATCAGTGAGTCGGAAACCTTCTGGGGGTCCACCGGGGAGCTGTTTTTT
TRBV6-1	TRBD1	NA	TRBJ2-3	CASRATGGTQYF	TGTGCCAGCAGAGCGACAGGGGGTACGCAGTATTTT
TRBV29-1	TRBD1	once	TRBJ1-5	CSVGPRDRVSNQPQHF	TGCAGCGTTGGACCCAGGGACAGGGTTAGCAATCAGCCCCAGCATTTT
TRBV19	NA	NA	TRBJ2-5	CASSGWGQETQYF	TGTGCCAGCTCCGGTTGGGGACAAGAGACCCAGTACTTC
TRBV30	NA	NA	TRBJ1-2	CAWSVGDYYGYTF	TGTGCCTGGAGTGTAGGGGACTATTATGGCTACACCTTC
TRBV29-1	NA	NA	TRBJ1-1	CSGARWGGEAFF	TGCAGCGGCGCCCGGTGGGGAGGAGAAGCTTTCTTT
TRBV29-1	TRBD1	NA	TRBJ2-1	CSVEVRGLEQFF	TGCAGCGTTGAAGTTAGGGGGCTTGAGCAGTTCTTC
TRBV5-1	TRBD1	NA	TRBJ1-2	CASSSTGTGDLPNYGYTF	TGCGCCAGCAGCTCTACCGGGACAGGGGACCTTCCTAACTATGGCTACACCTTC
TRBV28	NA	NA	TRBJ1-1	CASTMGRHMNTEAFF	TGTGCCAGCACGATGGGGCGGCACATGAACACTGAAGCTTTCTTT
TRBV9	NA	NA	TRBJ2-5	CASSERTWAEQETQYF	TGTGCCAGCAGCGAGAGGACCTGGGCAGAACAAGAGACCCAGTACTTC
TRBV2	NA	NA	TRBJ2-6	CASGLSRAGANVLTF	TGTGCCAGCGGATTGAGCAGGGCTGGGGCCAACGTCCTGACTTTC